This TCR beta chain came from a study of shared clonotypes between healthy human individuals. Study findings and constraints: Naive subsets typically showed greater estimated richness than memory subsets.

The CDR3 has 13 amino acids. Germline V gene data show CDR1 as MNHNS and CDR2 as SASEGT. Donors comprised healthy HIV-negative adults lacking recent acute infections or vaccinations. A CD45RA+ naive subset and a CD45RA-negative memory subset were split from CD4+ cells. Repertoires were generated with immunoSEQ multiplex PCR, while TCRdb's copy carries only in-frame clones and drops some. Among about 2.5 million clones listed, around 92% were seen once. Comments on this clone: What it binds is unknown.

The clonotype originates from a man between 18 and 35 years old in good health. Some clones in this sample may be carry-over from other donors' samples. The source material was naive CD4+ T cells from PBMCs. As to subset: CD45RA+ positively selected. The rearrangement joins TRBV6-1 to TRBJ2-3; perhaps TRBD2 as D (5 bases). The CDR3 is CSLRAESTDTQYF. The CDR3 DNA follows: TGTTCTCTGAGGGCAGAGAGCACAGATACGCAGTATTTT.